This TCR beta chain comes out of a study of T cell changes during pregnancy in multiple sclerosis. The germline gives CDR1 MDHEN, CDR2 SYDVKM. With 0 bases clipped from V and 7 bases from J, the junction kept 7 bases outside the gene matches. The CDR3 runs 18 residues. The data were produced by immunoSEQ multiplex PCR, yet TCRdb's version contains in-frame clones alone and is incomplete. The sample has under 100,000 clones; around 93% are singletons. The gene calls are TRBV28 and TRBJ2-1; 15 positions match TRBD2. The sequence derives from a female donor with multiple sclerosis, enrolled in a pregnancy study. The sample was peripheral blood, taken in the third trimester of pregnancy. The CDR3 DNA is TGTGCCAGCAGTTTATGGAGGGGACTAGCGGGGGGAAATAATGAGCAGTTCTTC. Translation gives CASSLWRGLAGGNNEQFF.